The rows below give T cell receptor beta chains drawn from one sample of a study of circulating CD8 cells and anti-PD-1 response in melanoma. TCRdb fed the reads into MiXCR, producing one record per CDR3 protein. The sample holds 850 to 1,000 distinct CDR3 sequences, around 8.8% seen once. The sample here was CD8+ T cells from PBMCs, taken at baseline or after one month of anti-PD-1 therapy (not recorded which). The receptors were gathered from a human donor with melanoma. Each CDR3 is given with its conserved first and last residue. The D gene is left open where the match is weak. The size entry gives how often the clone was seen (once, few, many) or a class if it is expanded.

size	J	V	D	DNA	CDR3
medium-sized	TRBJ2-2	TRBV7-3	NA	TGTGCCAGCAGCCCGACCCCACAGGGAAACACCGGGGGGCTGTTTTTT	CASSPTPQGNTGGLFF